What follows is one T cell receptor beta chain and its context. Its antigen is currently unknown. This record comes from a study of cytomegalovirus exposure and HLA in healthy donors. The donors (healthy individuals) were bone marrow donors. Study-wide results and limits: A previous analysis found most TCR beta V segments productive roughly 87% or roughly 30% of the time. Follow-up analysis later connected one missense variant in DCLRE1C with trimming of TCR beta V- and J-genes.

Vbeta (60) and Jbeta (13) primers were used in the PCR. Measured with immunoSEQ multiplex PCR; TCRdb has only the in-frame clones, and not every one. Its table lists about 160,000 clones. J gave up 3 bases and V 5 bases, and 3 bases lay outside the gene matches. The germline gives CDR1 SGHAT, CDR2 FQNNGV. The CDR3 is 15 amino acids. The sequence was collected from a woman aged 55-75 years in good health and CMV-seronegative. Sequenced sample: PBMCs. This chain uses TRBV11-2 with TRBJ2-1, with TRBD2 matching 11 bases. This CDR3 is CASSPTSGGYNEQFF. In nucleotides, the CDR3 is TGTGCCAGCAGCCCTACTAGCGGGGGCTACAATGAGCAGTTCTTC.